What follows are 24 T cell receptor beta chains derived from one specimen sequenced in a study of metastatic and nonmetastatic thyroid tumors. Each patient went into thyroid surgery without having received any treatment. Using MiXCR, TCRdb reanalyzed the PCR reads. Found here are over 30,000 clones, 20% to 25% of them singletons; the top ten hold about 3%. Sequencing used tumor tissue. These receptor sequences come from a male donor with papillary thyroid cancer or a benign thyroid nodule (not recorded which). Some clones in this sample may be carry-over from other donors' samples.

This clone appeared many times. V usage is TRBV28 and J usage is TRBJ2-5, with a weak D call TRBD1 (5 bases). Trimming removed 5 bases from V and 4 bases from J, with 8 bases in between. The CDR3 has 12 residues. Per germline, CDR1 MDHEN and CDR2 SYDVKM. The CDR3 loop is CASSGHRETQYF. Written as DNA, the CDR3 is TGTGCCAGCAGTGGACATCGAGAGACCCAGTACTTC.

This clone occurred many times. CDR3 nucleotides: TGTGCCACCTCTAGCGGGAGGGCCAATGAGCAGTTCTTC. Translated: CATSSGRANEQFF. The V gene is TRBV6-4, the J gene TRBJ2-1; 12 bases align to TRBD2. The CDR3 covers 13 residues. Trimming cost V 10 bases and J 6 bases; bases outside gene matches: 4. Germline V gene data show CDR1 as MRHNA and CDR2 as SNTAGT.

The gene calls are TRBV5-6 and TRBJ2-2; D is undetermined. Per germline, CDR1 SGHDT and CDR2 YYEEEE. The CDR3 has 14 residues. Between the trimmed V and J ends, which lost 4 bases and 4 bases, there was a span of 11 bases. The CDR3 loop reads CASSTDPLTGELFF. The CDR3 nucleotides are TGTGCCAGCAGCACGGACCCCCTCACCGGGGAGCTGTTTTTT.

This sequence joins TRBV20-1 and TRBJ1-5, with D uncertain. The V end was cut by 1 base, the J end by 2 bases, with 9 bases between. This CDR3 has 14 residues. Germline lookup yields CDR1 DFQATT and CDR2 SNEGSKA (reference sequence). Here the CDR3 reads CSARVGIGNQPQHF. CDR3 nucleotide sequence: TGCAGTGCTAGAGTTGGGATCGGCAATCAGCCCCAGCATTTT.

This clone was picked up many times. This clone may be a read error of a much larger clone one base away. J is TRBJ2-7 and V is TRBV11-3, with 7 nucleotides matching TRBD1. Germline V lookup: CDR1 SGHNT, CDR2 YENEEA. The CDR3 contains 15 residues. CDR3 in DNA: TGTGCCGGCAGCTTACGATCAGGGGGTATATACGAGCAGTACTTC. This encodes CAGSLRSGGIYEQYF.

In this sample, this clone turned up many times. V is TRBV12-3 or TRBV12-4 and J is TRBJ2-1, with TRBD1 as a possible D gene (6 bases). This CDR3 spans 15 amino acids. V was shortened by 2 bases and J by 4 bases, with 12 bases between the two germline ends. This chain's CDR3 is CASSLTQGRYNEQFF. In DNA, the CDR3 is TGTGCCAGCAGTTTAACACAGGGACGATACAATGAGCAGTTCTTC.

There are many counts of this clone. V gene TRBV27 combines with J gene TRBJ2-2; 8 nucleotides match TRBD2. The CDR3 covers 14 residues. The V segment lost 8 bases and the J segment 3 bases; nucleotides outside the gene matches: 5. Germline V gives CDR1 MNHEY, CDR2 SMNVEV (reference sequence). CDR3 sequence (DNA): TGTGCCAGCCGAGCGACTAGCGACACCGGGGAGCTGTTTTTT. Its protein is CASRATSDTGELFF.

This clone came up many times. With a much larger clone just one base away, this may be a read error. The chain links TRBV2 to TRBJ1-5; TRBD1 aligns across 9 bases. Germline loops: CDR1 SNHLY, CDR2 FYNNEI. The CDR3 covers 15 residues. The CDR3 loop reads CASRGQGWGNQPQRF. The CDR3 DNA reads TGTGCCAGCAGGGGACAGGGATGGGGCAATCAGCCCCAGCGTTTT.

This sequence joins TRBV15 and TRBJ1-1; 9 bases map to TRBD1. The trim removed 5 bases at V and 5 bases at J, leaving 6 bases unmatched. The CDR3 runs 14 residues. CDR1 is LNHNV, CDR2 YYDKDF, per germline (reference sequence). The CDR3 sequence: CATSGTGRWTEAFF. CDR3 in DNA: TGTGCCACCAGCGGGACAGGGAGGTGGACTGAAGCTTTCTTT.

There are many counts of this clone. The chain carries TRBV4-1 and TRBJ1-1, with D maybe TRBD1 (6 bases). Trimming removed 1 base from V and 1 base from J, with 10 bases in between. This CDR3 has 15 amino acids. Germline V CDR1 and CDR2: MGHRA, YSYEKL. This CDR3 is CASSQAAGANTEAFF. CDR3 in DNA: TGCGCCAGCAGCCAAGCAGCAGGGGCGAACACTGAAGCTTTCTTT.

This clone was counted at least ten times. The V and J genes are TRBV12-3 or TRBV12-4 and TRBJ2-2; 8 positions agree with TRBD2. The V and J ends lost 6 bases and 9 bases, in that order; junction bases with no gene match: 18. This CDR3 region has 17 residues. The CDR3 DNA is TGTGCCAGCAGCCCCTGGGGCGGGGGGCAGTTACCCAGGGAGCTGTTTTTT. Protein: CASSPWGGGQLPRELFF.

This sequence joins TRBV6-1 and TRBJ2-7; 8 bases match TRBD2. The germline V gene has CDR1 MNHNS and CDR2 SASEGT. The CDR3 consists of 15 residues. With V trimmed by 6 bases and J by 7 bases, 14 bases remained unmatched. CDR3 DNA sequence: TGTGCCAGCAGAGGCCATTCAACTAGCGGAGGGGAGCAGTACTTC. Its translation is CASRGHSTSGGEQYF.

At least ten counts were recorded for this clone. V is TRBV28 and J is TRBJ1-1; the D is unclear. Trimming pared 6 bases from V and 2 bases from J, leaving 13 bases between. Germline CDR1 and CDR2: MDHEN and SYDVKM. This CDR3 spans 14 amino acids. The DNA for the CDR3 is TGTGCCAGCAGCATGCTTTCGGGTAACACTGAAGCTTTCTTT. Its translation is CASSMLSGNTEAFF.

This sequence joins TRBV4-1 and TRBJ1-1; D is undetermined. V was clipped by 0 bases and J by 6 bases, with 8 bases between them. Per germline, CDR1 MGHRA and CDR2 YSYEKL. The CDR3 sequence is 13 residues long. The CDR3 here is CASSQEGGAEAFF. The CDR3 DNA sequence: TGCGCCAGCAGCCAAGAGGGTGGAGCTGAAGCTTTCTTT.

This clone was counted at least ten times. The chain has TRBV28 and TRBJ2-5, with D possibly TRBD2 on 5 matching bases. Germline CDR1 and CDR2: MDHEN and SYDVKM. CDR3 length: 11 amino acids. The germline V and J ends were trimmed by 6 bases and 5 bases, with 7 bases remaining between them. CDR3 DNA: TGTGCCAGCAGGGAGGAGGAGACCCAGTACTTC. It specifies CASREEETQYF.

The sample holds many counts of this clone. The chain links TRBV20-1 to TRBJ2-1; the D is unclear. Trimming cost V 3 bases and J 4 bases, with 13 bases left between them. Germline V gene lookup returns CDR1 DFQATT and CDR2 SNEGSKA (reference sequence). The CDR3 is made up of 14 amino acids. The CDR3: CSASGSGVYNEQFF. CDR3 coding DNA: TGCAGTGCTAGTGGTAGTGGGGTTTACAATGAGCAGTTCTTC.

Ten or more counts support this clone. The V call is TRBV18, the J call TRBJ2-3, with a possible D match to TRBD1 (6 bases). The ends were cut back, 5 bases at V and 2 bases at J, with 20 bases in the middle. The CDR3 extends over 17 amino acids. Germline CDR1 reads KGHSH; CDR2 reads LQKENI. CDR3 in amino acids: CASSIRGPDRYTDTQYF. Written as DNA, the CDR3 is TGTGCCAGCTCAATCCGGGGCCCTGACAGGTACACAGATACGCAGTATTTT.

This clone is medium-sized within its sample. The DNA of the CDR3 is TGTGCCAGCAGGACAGGGGACTATGGCTACACCTTC. Protein product: CASRTGDYGYTF. The rearrangement joins TRBV27 to TRBJ1-2; TRBD1 agrees at 8 bases. Germline assignment: CDR1 MNHEY and CDR2 SMNVEV (reference sequence). Trimming at V came to 6 bases and at J to 3 bases, leaving 0 bases not matched to a gene. CDR3 length: 12 residues.

This clone was picked up many times. This chain connects TRBV18 to TRBJ1-2; TRBD1 agrees at 7 bases. The CDR3 has 15 residues. Trimming cost V 3 bases and J 3 bases; bases outside gene matches: 7. CDR1 is KGHSH, CDR2 LQKENI, per germline. The CDR3 bases are TGTGCCAGCTCACCCGAGGGGGCTAAATACTATGGCTACACCTTC. Residues: CASSPEGAKYYGYTF.

J is TRBJ2-3 and V is TRBV6-6; D gene unclear. In germline, CDR1 is MNHNY, CDR2 SVGAGI (reference sequence). The V gene lost 1 base and the J gene lost 13 bases, with 18 bases spanning the gap. The CDR3 is 14 residues long. CDR3 bases: TGTGCCAGCAGTTACTTAGCCAACACAGATAAGAAGTATTTT. Amino acid sequence: CASSYLANTDKKYF.

This clone came up a few times. The genes are TRBV20-1 and TRBJ2-7; 11 bases map to TRBD2. V shed 8 bases, J shed 3 bases, and the junction held 15 bases outside the gene matches. This CDR3 region has 16 residues. Germline V gene data show CDR1 as DFQATT and CDR2 as SNEGSKA (reference sequence). The CDR3 DNA reads as TGCAGTTCCCTGGGACTAGCGGTAGGGACCTTCTACGAGCAGTACTTC. Translated: CSSLGLAVGTFYEQYF.

This clone is labeled as medium-sized. This sequence joins TRBV6-5 and TRBJ2-7, with 13 bases that match TRBD2. CDR1 and CDR2 from the germline V gene are MNHEY and SVGAGI. V dropped 2 bases and J dropped 5; count of bases not matched to a gene: 12. The CDR3 has 18 residues. DNA of the CDR3: TGTGCCAGCAGTTACGCACAACCACTAGCGGGAGGGCCGCACGAGCAGTACTTC. It specifies CASSYAQPLAGGPHEQYF.

This clone was counted many times. This chain uses TRBV9 with TRBJ2-3; D gene unclear. Between the trimmed V and J ends, which lost 3 bases and 4 bases, there was a span of 6 bases. The CDR3 loop spans 12 amino acids. Germline V CDR1 and CDR2: SGDLS, YYNGEE. Written as DNA, the CDR3 is TGTGCCAGCAGCGGAGATGCAGATACGCAGTATTTT. Its protein product is CASSGDADTQYF.

This clone was seen ten or more times. The rearrangement joins TRBV7-9 to TRBJ1-1, with TRBD1 identical over 9 bases. Germline lookup yields CDR1 SEHNR and CDR2 FQNEAQ (reference sequence). The CDR3 runs to 14 residues. J was trimmed by 9 bases and V by 1 base; bases with no gene match: 6. The CDR3 sequence: CASSLGGQGAKAFF. The DNA of the CDR3 is TGTGCCAGCAGCTTAGGGGGACAGGGAGCAAAAGCTTTCTTT.